The text below deals with one T cell receptor beta chain. Its antigen remains undetermined. The input lacks base qualities; no much larger clone sits a single base away. The immunoSEQ Assay was used to sequence TCR beta CDR3 regions from DNA. The study's own analysis went as follows. To compute T cell density, TCR beta template counts were normalized to usable DNA, which was estimated by amplifying housekeeping genes. The preseqR package was used to estimate richness by extrapolating to 400,000 templates for PBMC samples and to 120,000 templates for tissue samples. Clonality was taken to be one minus Pielou's evenness. Differential abundance testing on productive amino-acid clonotypes, with a minimum total count of 5 and an alpha of 0.1, was used to identify tissue-enriched TCRs. The Jaccard Index and the Morisita Overlap Index were used to measure how much the repertoires overlapped between compartments. GLIPH grouped TCR beta CDR3s together with public tetramer-defined viral CDR3s, and a viral motif had to include at least three viral sequences and also show V-gene enrichment. What TCRdb holds here is the immuneACCESS table cut down to in-frame rearrangements. Part of the clones is not present; checked against another copy, under half of the missing clones reflect an unresolved V gene, and the others are unexplained. That table is the source of V, J and clone size, and D and trimming were worked out from the DNA. Counted in this sample were around 25,000 clones; approximately 85% of them appeared once. The ten largest clones add up to about 4% of the sample.

At diagnosis, tumor, uninvolved tumor-adjacent lung and peripheral blood were collected and then preserved as a mix of FFPE and fresh-frozen material. For TCR repertoire profiling, the blood samples were analyzed as peripheral blood mononuclear cells. The sample is drawn from a study of T cells in localized non-small cell lung cancer (dated by TCRdb to the early 2020s). The study in broad terms: T cell repertoires of a few hundred early-stage NSCLC patients were analyzed, with tumors being compared against uninvolved tumor-adjacent lungs. The cohort consisted of roughly 240 treatment-naive NSCLC patients whose localized lung tumors had been resected. A mean age of approximately 66 years was recorded for the NSCLC patients, of whom roughly 130 were male and about 100 were female.

The research as a whole found: Because the study design was exploratory, TCR variables were selected using unadjusted p-values without false-discovery rate correction. Higher blood T cell density associated with longer overall survival, while higher adjacent-lung clonality associated with shorter survival. Multi-region tumor sequencing was not performed, so intratumor heterogeneity could not be excluded. Of the top 100 tumor clones, a median of roughly 60 were detected in paired uninvolved adjacent lung; over 25 were also among that lung's top 100. Uninvolved tumor-adjacent lung showed the highest T cell clonality, higher than tumor, which suggests more focused antigenic responses in the uninvolved tumor-adjacent lung.

After removal of 5 bases from V and 0 bases from J, the junction retains 10 bases not matched to a gene. Taken from cysteine to phenylalanine, the CDR3 has 17 residues. The CDR3 DNA has 51 bases and is translated from base 1. CDR1 SGHRS and CDR2 YFSETQ were looked up in the germline V gene. The sample here was peripheral blood, taken before any cancer treatment. In this chain, TRBV5-1 is recombined with TRBJ1-1; the central 10 bases match TRBD1. The clonotype originates from a woman between 35 and 70 years old with stage I lung adenocarcinoma. The nucleotide sequence reads as follows: TGCGCCAGCAGTTACGACAGGGGGCGCGGTATGAACACTGAAGCTTTCTTT. It specifies CASSYDRGRGMNTEAFF.